Shown below are 16 T cell receptor beta chains from a single sample sequenced in a study of T-cell memory formation after mild COVID-19. TCRdb re-derived calls from the 5' RACE reads in MiXCR, one entry per CDR3 protein. There are under 700,000 distinct CDR3 sequences in the sample; approximately 20% occur only once, and roughly an eighth lies in the top ten. The sequenced material came from PBMCs or a T cell subset sorted from them (not recorded which). The receptors stem from an adult woman who had mild COVID-19 (a few samples of this study predate the infection). Cell type and time point are not known.

The CDR3 nucleotides are TGTGCCAGCAGCTTAGGGAGCGGGGTTCTCCAAGAGACCCAGTACTTC. Translated, it gives CASSLGSGVLQETQYF. This sequence joins TRBV7-7 and TRBJ2-5, with TRBD2 matching over 7 bases. Trimming cost V 1 base and J 1 base; bases outside gene matches: 6. This CDR3 comprises 16 residues. CDR1 and CDR2 from the germline V gene are SSHAT and FNYEAQ (reference sequence).

A few counts support this clonotype. The CDR3 DNA follows: TGTGCCACCAGTGATGCCGCAAGGCCCCTAAATGAGCAGTTCTTC. It translates to CATSDAARPLNEQFF. This rearrangement joins TRBV24-1 to TRBJ2-1; D not certain. The germline V and J ends were trimmed by 3 bases and 7 bases, with 15 bases remaining between them. Germline V gene data show CDR1 as KGHDR and CDR2 as SFDVKD. The CDR3 length is 15 residues.

The rearrangement uses TRBV7-2 and TRBJ2-4; D tentatively fits TRBD1 or TRBD2 (5 bases each). CDR3 length: 15 residues. Trimming shortened V by 1 base and J by 2 bases, and 9 bases separated the two germline ends. Germline V lookup: CDR1 SGHTA, CDR2 FQGNSA. CDR3 sequence (DNA): TGTGCCAGCAGCTTAGATGGGGGAACCAAAAACATTCAGTACTTC. This translates into CASSLDGGTKNIQYF.

The rearrangement uses TRBV29-1 and TRBJ1-1; tentative D call: TRBD1 (5 bases). CDR3 length equals 13 residues. From germline, CDR1 is SQVTM and CDR2 ANQGSEA. Trimming shortened V by 7 bases and J by 4 bases, and 16 bases separated the two germline ends. CDR3 sequence (DNA): TGCAGCGCCTCGGGACTCACGAGCACTGAAGCTTTCTTT. Residues: CSASGLTSTEAFF.

CDR3 sequence: CASSPPWDRQYF. The CDR3 coding sequence is TGTGCCAGCAGCCCGCCTTGGGACCGGCAGTACTTC. The V and J genes are TRBV7-9 and TRBJ2-7; D could derive from TRBD1 or TRBD2 (5 bases each). Germline lookup yields CDR1 SEHNR and CDR2 FQNEAQ (reference sequence). Trimming removed 5 bases from V and 9 bases from J, with 14 bases in between. The CDR3 runs 12 residues.

The chain couples TRBV7-8 to TRBJ2-1; 11 positions match TRBD1. Unmatched junction bases numbered 10, after V lost 0 bases and J lost 9 bases. The V gene's germline CDR1 is SGHVS and CDR2 FQNEAQ. This CDR3 spans 17 amino acids. The CDR3 DNA is TGTGCCAGCAGCTTAGCATACAAGGACAGGGGGCGAGGTGAGCAGTTCTTC. Translation gives CASSLAYKDRGRGEQFF.

This clonotype has more than one count but fewer than ten. This chain joins TRBV7-9 and TRBJ2-7; 7 nucleotides align to TRBD1. V lost 0 bases to trimming and J lost 2 bases; unmatched junction nucleotides: 7. The CDR3 consists of 16 residues. Germline V gene data show CDR1 as SEHNR and CDR2 as FQNEAQ (reference sequence). The CDR3 nucleotides read TGTGCCAGCAGCTTAGCGGGGGTGCAGGGGGCCTACGAGCAGTACTTC. This codes for CASSLAGVQGAYEQYF.

In this sample, this clonotype turned up a few times. V and J are TRBV7-9 and TRBJ2-7; D is uncertain. The CDR3 sequence is 14 residues long. Trimming cost V 4 bases and J 0 bases, with 10 bases left between them. CDR1 is SEHNR and CDR2 is FQNEAQ in the germline V gene (reference sequence). The chain's CDR3 is CASSSEKLSYEQYF. DNA for the CDR3: TGTGCCAGCAGCTCGGAGAAACTCTCCTACGAGCAGTACTTC.

The chain recombines TRBV12-5 with TRBJ2-1; D may be TRBD1 or TRBD2 (5 bases each). V lost 3 bases to trimming and J lost 6 bases, with 12 bases between them. The CDR3 extends over 14 amino acids. Germline V gene lookup returns CDR1 LGHNT and CDR2 FRNRAP. Written as DNA, the CDR3 is TGTGCTAGTGGTTTAGGGACCCAACTCAATGAGCAGTTCTTC. Translation gives CASGLGTQLNEQFF.

This clonotype was seen many times. The rearrangement joins TRBV5-8 to TRBJ2-1, with D possibly TRBD2 on 5 matching bases. Trimming took off 0 bases at V and 0 bases at J, with 7 bases between the two ends. The CDR3 has 15 residues. Germline lookup yields CDR1 SGHTS and CDR2 YDEGEE. CDR3 region: CASSLGGRSYNEQFF. The CDR3 DNA follows: TGTGCCAGCAGCTTGGGAGGGCGCTCCTACAATGAGCAGTTCTTC.

The V gene is TRBV7-9, the J gene TRBJ2-7, with D perhaps matching TRBD1 (5 bases). Germline V CDR1 and CDR2: SEHNR, FQNEAQ (reference sequence). V was shortened by 4 bases and J by 3 bases, with 10 bases between the two germline ends. The CDR3 loop spans 13 amino acids. The CDR3 DNA sequence: TGTGCCAGCAGCTCTGTTGGACACTACGAGCAGTACTTC. Residues: CASSSVGHYEQYF.

This chain joins TRBV12-3 or TRBV12-4 and TRBJ2-3, with D possibly called TRBD1 or TRBD2 (6 bases each). The V end was cut by 3 bases, the J end by 5 bases, with 12 bases between. The CDR3 runs 14 residues. The CDR3 spells CASSFWGAEDTQYF. The CDR3 region has the DNA TGTGCCAGCAGTTTCTGGGGGGCCGAAGATACGCAGTATTTT.

The rearrangement uses TRBV5-1 and TRBJ2-1; D is uncertain. The CDR3 is made up of 15 amino acids. The V and J ends lost 1 base and 0 bases respectively, with 8 bases between them. Germline CDR1 SGHRS, CDR2 YFSETQ. The CDR3 region is CASSLHRSSYNEQFF. Written as DNA, the CDR3 is TGCGCCAGCAGCTTGCATCGGAGCTCCTACAATGAGCAGTTCTTC.

This clonotype turned up a few times. The V gene is TRBV7-9, the J gene TRBJ1-1; no definite D call. CDR1 and CDR2 (germline): SEHNR, FQNEAQ (reference sequence). This CDR3 has 12 amino acids. V shed 6 bases and J shed 3 bases, with 8 bases lying between them. The CDR3 is CASRGWDTEAFF. In nucleotides, the CDR3 is TGTGCCAGCAGGGGATGGGACACTGAAGCTTTCTTT.

The V and J genes are TRBV6-6 and TRBJ1-2; TRBD1 might be the D (6 bases). Germline values: CDR1 MNHNY, CDR2 SVGAGI (reference sequence). V was clipped by 5 bases and J by 6 bases, with 10 bases between them. CDR3 length: 12 residues. The CDR3 DNA follows: TGTGCCAGCAGTAAATCAGGGGATGGCTACACCTTC. It translates to CASSKSGDGYTF.

This chain connects TRBV7-9 to TRBJ2-4, with D maybe TRBD2 (6 bases). CDR1 is SEHNR and CDR2 is FQNEAQ in the germline V gene (reference sequence). The CDR3 contains 16 residues. Trimming left V 4 bases short and J 5 bases short, with 18 bases between. The CDR3 loop reads CASSSPRGGAENIQYF. Written as DNA, the CDR3 is TGTGCCAGCAGCTCCCCGCGTGGAGGGGCAGAAAACATTCAGTACTTC.